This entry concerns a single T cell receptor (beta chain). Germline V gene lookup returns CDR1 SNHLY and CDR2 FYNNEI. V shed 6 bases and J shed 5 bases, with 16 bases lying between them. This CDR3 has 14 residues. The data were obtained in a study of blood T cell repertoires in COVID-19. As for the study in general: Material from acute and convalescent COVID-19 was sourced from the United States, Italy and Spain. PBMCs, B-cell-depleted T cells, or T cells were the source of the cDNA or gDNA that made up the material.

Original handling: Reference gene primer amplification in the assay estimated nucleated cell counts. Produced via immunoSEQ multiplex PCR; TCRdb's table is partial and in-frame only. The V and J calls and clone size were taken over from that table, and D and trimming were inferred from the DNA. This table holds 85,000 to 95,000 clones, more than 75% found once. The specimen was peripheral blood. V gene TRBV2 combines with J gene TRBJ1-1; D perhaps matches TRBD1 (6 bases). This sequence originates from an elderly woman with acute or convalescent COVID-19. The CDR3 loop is CASRQDQRGTEAFF. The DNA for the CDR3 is TGTGCCAGCAGACAGGACCAGAGGGGGACTGAAGCTTTCTTT.